This T cell receptor (beta chain) was captured by sequencing in a study of cytomegalovirus exposure and HLA in healthy donors. Study background: Ancestry clustering placed around 81% of several hundred genotyped donors in the Caucasian-associated cluster. Points from the study as a whole: Sequence variants that were highly shared formed a cluster that was likely a sequencing artifact. Researchers reported in a later analysis that a missense DCLRE1C variant was tied to TCR beta V- and J-gene trimming.

PCR involved 60 Vbeta and 13 Jbeta primers. Sequenced by immunoSEQ multiplex PCR; TCRdb stores in-frame clones only, minus some. The sample lists roughly 82,000 clones, around 70% occurring once. This clone was recorded once. Its antigen is as yet unknown. Germline CDR1 MDHEN, CDR2 SYDVKM. The CDR3 consists of 14 residues. V dropped 6 bases and J dropped 8 bases, with 19 bases sitting between them. The material sequenced was PBMCs. The source of this sequence is a woman in her thirties or forties in good health and CMV-seropositive. This chain uses TRBV28 with TRBJ1-2; perhaps TRBD1 as D (5 bases). CDR3 DNA: TGTGCCAGCAGCCCCAATGGGGGGAGGGGCGGCTACACCTTC. Translated: CASSPNGGRGGYTF.